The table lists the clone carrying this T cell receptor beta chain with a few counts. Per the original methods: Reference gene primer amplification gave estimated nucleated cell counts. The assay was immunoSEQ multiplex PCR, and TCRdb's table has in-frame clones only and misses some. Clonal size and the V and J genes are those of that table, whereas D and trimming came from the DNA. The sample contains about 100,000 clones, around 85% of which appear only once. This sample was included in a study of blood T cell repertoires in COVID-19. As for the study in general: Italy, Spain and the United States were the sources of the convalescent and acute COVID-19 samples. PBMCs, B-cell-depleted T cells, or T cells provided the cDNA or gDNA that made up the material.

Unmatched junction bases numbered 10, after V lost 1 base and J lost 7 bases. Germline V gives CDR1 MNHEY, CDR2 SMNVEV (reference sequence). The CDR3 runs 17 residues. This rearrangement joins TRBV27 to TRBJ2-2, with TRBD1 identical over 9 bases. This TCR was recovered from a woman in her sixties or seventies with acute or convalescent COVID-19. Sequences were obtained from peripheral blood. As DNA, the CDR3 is TGTGCCAGCAGTTTATTTATTCGACAGGGGGAGGGCGGGGAGCTGTTTTTT. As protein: CASSLFIRQGEGGELFF.